This T cell receptor (beta chain) derives from a study of early T cells in non-severe SARS-CoV-2 infection. TCRdb independently ran MiXCR on the 5' RACE reads; one entry per CDR3 protein. The table lists more than 65,000 distinct CDR3 sequences, roughly 4.5% of them singletons. The V gene lost 7 bases and the J gene lost 3 bases, with 18 bases spanning the gap. Per germline, CDR1 MNHEY and CDR2 SMNVEV (reference sequence). This CDR3 spans 16 amino acids. This clonotype was picked up a small number of times. The material sequenced was whole blood, taken at baseline. This TCR was sampled from an adult who was a healthcare worker with PCR-confirmed SARS-CoV-2 infection or an uninfected control (not recorded which). The donor label of this sample is uncertain. This chain connects TRBV27 to TRBJ2-2, with D perhaps TRBD1 (6 bases). CDR3 in DNA: TGTGCCAGCACCCTAGGGGGACACGGTTACACCGGGGAGCTGTTTTTT. Its translation is CASTLGGHGYTGELFF.